A selection of T cell receptor beta chains follows, all from one sample in a study of monozygotic twins with inflammatory bowel disease. TCRdb re-called the 5' RACE reads and catalogs CDR3 proteins one per entry, DNA excluded. This sample lists 330,000 or so distinct CDR3 sequences; its ten largest clones have 2%. Material: blood. The origin of the receptors is a human donor with ulcerative colitis or Crohn's disease, or a healthy co-twin of an affected twin (not recorded which). Both conserved end residues are part of each CDR3.

CDR3 protein,V gene,J gene,CDR3 length
CSARRGGWDNEQFF,TRBV20-1,TRBJ2-1,14
CASSSQGPGAQYF,TRBV12-3/TRBV12-4,TRBJ2-5,13
CASRPQTGSYTEAFF,TRBV5-5,TRBJ1-1,15
CASSSGTSHNEQFF,TRBV5-1,TRBJ2-1,14
CASSLSTARYNEQFF,TRBV5-1,TRBJ2-1,15
CASSVGVQRGDETQYF,TRBV9,TRBJ2-5,16
CASSFLEGGELFF,TRBV5-1,TRBJ2-2,13
CASSLVGGGNNEQFF,TRBV7-2,TRBJ2-1,15
CSVEVKVNEQFF,TRBV29-1,TRBJ2-1,12
CASSLGRRIYEQYF,TRBV12-3/TRBV12-4,TRBJ2-7,14
CASSQSGGSGEQYF,TRBV23-1,TRBJ2-7,14
CASRLQGLTDTQYF,TRBV6-2/TRBV6-3,TRBJ2-3,14
CSARGFRGEAFF,TRBV20-1,TRBJ1-1,12
CASSLGSFGTEAFF,TRBV12-3/TRBV12-4,TRBJ1-1,14
CASSVTSGGSSYEQYF,TRBV9,TRBJ2-7,16
CASSDEGVPNYGYTF,TRBV6-1,TRBJ1-2,15
CASSYRRTYEQYF,TRBV6-2/TRBV6-3,TRBJ2-7,13
CASSQVGDRGHEQYF,TRBV4-1,TRBJ2-7,15
CASSLTQRQAQFF,TRBV5-1,TRBJ2-1,13
CASRYSGPTGFPHNSPLHF,TRBV6-5,TRBJ1-6,19
CASSLTPGIFERGEGSEYNEQFF,TRBV7-3,TRBJ2-1,23
CASSEGRTGGRPYEQYF,TRBV25-1,TRBJ2-7,17
CASSILQGRTDTQYF,TRBV5-1,TRBJ2-3,15
CASSYSFPNSGNTIYF,TRBV6-5,TRBJ1-3,16
CASSLPASYEQYF,TRBV5-4,TRBJ2-7,13
CSVGIPRLLSYEQYF,TRBV29-1,TRBJ2-7,15
CATSDRGQETQYF,TRBV15,TRBJ2-5,13
CASPRGRCNEQFF,TRBV27,TRBJ2-1,13
CASSRPGGVTQYF,TRBV28,TRBJ2-5,13
CSVEVASRGGYTF,TRBV29-1,TRBJ1-2,13
CASSRTGLAGAMQYF,TRBV12-3/TRBV12-4,TRBJ2-3,15
CASSSDGELFF,TRBV28,TRBJ2-2,11
CSATGTGGRTDTQYF,TRBV20-1,TRBJ2-3,15
CSASKGKMDGYTF,TRBV20-1,TRBJ1-2,13
CASSPGGANYEQYF,TRBV27,TRBJ2-7,14
CASSSRESGQGKAYF,TRBV5-1,TRBJ2-7,15
CSAWGSYGYTF,TRBV29-1,TRBJ1-2,11
CASSSTGGDGYGYTF,TRBV5-1,TRBJ1-2,15
CASSLGSLPTDTQYF,TRBV5-1,TRBJ2-3,15
CSPHTSGGSYNEQFF,TRBV20-1,TRBJ2-1,15
CASSPPPQGAYGYTF,TRBV4-1,TRBJ1-2,15
CASSPTGADGYTF,TRBV7-9,TRBJ1-2,13
CASSPLLQREQYF,TRBV4-3,TRBJ2-7,13
CAGSAGNAIYGYTF,TRBV6-1,TRBJ1-2,14
CASSPTPSVEAFF,TRBV7-3,TRBJ1-1,13
CSVDHGSTGELFF,TRBV29-1,TRBJ2-2,13
CSAPDGLAGASEQFF,TRBV20-1,TRBJ2-1,15
CASSARFDRVGNQPQHF,TRBV23-1,TRBJ1-5,17
CASSLTTTHYF,TRBV11-2,TRBJ2-7,11
CAISGGTDNGYTF,TRBV10-3,TRBJ1-2,13
CAWRGLAGAYEQFF,TRBV30,TRBJ2-1,14
CASSSAGESYEQYF,TRBV28,TRBJ2-7,14
CASSQGDSETDTQYF,TRBV5-4,TRBJ2-3,15
CASSIYLSSYEQYF,TRBV28,TRBJ2-7,14
CASSESGLAVSDTQYF,TRBV5-1,TRBJ2-3,16